Listed below are T cell receptor beta chains from one sample, sequenced in a study of blood T cell repertoires in COVID-19. TCRdb's copy holds only in-frame clones and misses some; the assay was immunoSEQ multiplex PCR. This sample carries some 150,000 clones, 75% to 90% of them seen once, and the ten largest clones take around 2.9%. Material: peripheral blood. The receptors shown here come from a woman aged 55-70 years with active COVID-19. CDR3s leave out the opening cysteine and the closing phenylalanine or tryptophan.

len | j_gene | v_gene | CDR3aa
14 | TRBJ1-2 | TRBV4-2 | ASSQVRIGDSNGYT
15 | TRBJ2-7 | TRBV28 | ASSFTLPDWVLGEQY
12 | TRBJ1-5 | TRBV6-5 | ASRGTGGDQPQH
12 | TRBJ2-5 | TRBV6-6 | ASSYGQTQETQY
13 | TRBJ2-7 | TRBV28 | ASSPGTGGGYEQY
13 | TRBJ1-6 | TRBV7-9 | ASSPGEGVGSPLH
12 | TRBJ1-1 | TRBV7-6 | ASSHGTGNTEAF
11 | TRBJ1-3 | TRBV19 | ASSMTTGNTIY
10 | TRBJ2-1 | TRBV12-3/TRBV12-4 | ASGDLTNEQF
13 | TRBJ2-1 | TRBV6-6 | ASSYPSGRSNEQF
11 | TRBJ1-1 | TRBV4-3 | ASSQLQDTEAF
15 | TRBJ2-1 | TRBV6-2/TRBV6-3 | ASSLAGEAAFYNEQF
10 | TRBJ2-3 | TRBV7-2 | ASSPLRDTQY
11 | TRBJ2-2 | TRBV7-3 | ASSPGLTGELF
14 | TRBJ1-4 | TRBV6-5 | ASSYSPGLGDEKLF
13 | TRBJ2-1 | TRBV3-1/TRBV3-2 | ASSQGMRALNEQF
10 | TRBJ2-1 | TRBV9 | ASSTSGQKQF
14 | TRBJ2-3 | TRBV5-1 | ASSSGLVGVTDTQY
16 | TRBJ1-3 | TRBV7-9 | ASSLAFDSPLAGNTIY
13 | TRBJ2-1 | TRBV5-1 | ASSLATVAGNEQF
12 | TRBJ2-1 | TRBV27 | ASSRSGAYNEQF
14 | TRBJ2-2 | TRBV11-2 | ASSPYAGGNTGELF
13 | TRBJ2-1 | TRBV19 | ASSIRGSSYNEQF